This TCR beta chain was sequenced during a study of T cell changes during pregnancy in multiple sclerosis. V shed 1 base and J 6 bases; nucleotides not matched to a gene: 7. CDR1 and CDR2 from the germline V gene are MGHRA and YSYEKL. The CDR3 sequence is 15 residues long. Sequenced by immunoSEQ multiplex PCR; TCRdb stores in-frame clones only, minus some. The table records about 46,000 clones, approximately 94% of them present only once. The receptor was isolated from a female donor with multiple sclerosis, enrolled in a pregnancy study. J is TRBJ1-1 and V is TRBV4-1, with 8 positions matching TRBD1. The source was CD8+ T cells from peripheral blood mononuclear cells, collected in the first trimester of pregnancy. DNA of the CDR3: TGCGCCAGCAGCCAAGGGGGACAGGTGGGGGCTGAAGCTTTCTTT. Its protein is CASSQGGQVGAEAFF.